One sample yielded the 25 T cell receptor beta chains listed below, sequenced in a study of cytomegalovirus exposure and HLA in healthy donors. 13 Jbeta primers and 60 Vbeta primers were used for the PCR. The method was immunoSEQ multiplex PCR; TCRdb's version includes in-frame clones alone and lacks a portion of them. This table has approximately 170,000 clones, over 60% appearing once. Sequencing input: PBMCs. The receptors were gathered from a girl aged 10 to 17 in good health and CMV-seronegative.

The rearrangement uses TRBV5-4 and TRBJ1-1; D is undetermined. Trimming removed 3 bases from V and 3 bases from J, with 15 bases in between. Germline CDR1 reads SGHNT; CDR2 reads YYREEE (reference sequence). This CDR3 has 15 residues. The CDR3 DNA reads TGTGCCAGCAGCTCTTTAAACCCAGCGGACACTGAAGCTTTCTTT. This codes for CASSSLNPADTEAFF.

The chain is built from TRBV5-6 and TRBJ1-6; possibly TRBD1 for D (5 bases). V shed 2 bases and J shed 9 bases, with 12 bases lying between them. The CDR3 covers 14 residues. Germline V CDR1 and CDR2: SGHDT, YYEEEE. The DNA of the CDR3 is TGTGCCAGCAGCTTTAGGGGTTTGGGTTCACCCCTCCACTTT. Protein: CASSFRGLGSPLHF.

The V and J genes are TRBV7-2 and TRBJ2-5; 7 bases fit TRBD2. The germline V gene encodes CDR1 SGHTA and CDR2 FQGNSA. The CDR3 covers 14 residues. The V gene end was trimmed by 1 base and the J gene end by 7 bases; junction bases not matched to a gene: 6. The CDR3 nucleotides are TGTGCCAGCAGCTTAGGGAGCGGGGCGGGGACCCAGTACTTC. As protein: CASSLGSGAGTQYF.

The chain uses TRBV28 and TRBJ1-6; D unclear. The V gene's germline CDR1 is MDHEN and CDR2 SYDVKM. The germline V and J ends were trimmed by 7 bases and 5 bases, with 12 bases remaining between them. The CDR3 length is 14 residues. CDR3 nucleotide sequence: TGTGCCAGCAACACCGCGGATAATAATTCACCCCTCCACTTT. This translates into CASNTADNNSPLHF. The whole variable domain, filled in from reference TRBV28 and TRBJ1-6, reads DVKVTQSSRYLVKRTGEKVFLECVQDMDHENMFWYRQDPGLGLRLIYFSYDVKMKEKGDIPEGYSVSREKKERFSLILESASTNQTSMYLCASNTADNNSPLHFGNGTRLTVT.

V is TRBV6-1 and J is TRBJ2-5; 9 bases fit TRBD2. Germline V gene lookup returns CDR1 MNHNS and CDR2 SASEGT. V lost 2 bases to trimming and J lost 5 bases; unmatched junction nucleotides: 12. The CDR3 has 17 residues. CDR3 sequence reads: CASSEIKGSGGKETQYF. Here the CDR3 DNA reads TGTGCCAGCAGTGAAATTAAGGGTAGCGGGGGTAAGGAGACCCAGTACTTC.

This clone was found once. The chain has TRBV7-2 and TRBJ2-3; TRBD1 is a possible D gene (8 bases). Trimming shortened V by 4 bases and J by 0 bases, and 14 bases separated the two germline ends. This CDR3 contains 16 residues. CDR1 and CDR2 from the germline V gene are SGHTA and FQGNSA. CDR3 region: CASSWTGRGSTDTQYF. The DNA of the CDR3 is TGTGCCAGCAGCTGGACAGGGCGGGGGAGCACAGATACGCAGTATTTT.

The J gene is TRBJ1-1, the V gene TRBV12-5; a possible D gene is TRBD1 (6 bases). V shed 2 bases and J shed 9 bases, with 25 bases lying between them. The CDR3 consists of 17 residues. The germline gives CDR1 LGHNT, CDR2 FRNRAP. The CDR3 loop reads CASGLTGHERHAAQAFF. DNA of the CDR3: TGTGCTAGTGGTTTGACGGGACACGAAAGGCACGCTGCTCAAGCTTTCTTT. Full variable domain (outside the CDR3, taken from reference TRBV12-5 and TRBJ1-1): DARVTQTPRHKVTEMGQEVTMRCQPILGHNTVFWYRQTMMQGLELLAYFRNRAPLDDSGMPKDRFSAEMPDATLATLKIQPSEPRDSAVYFCASGLTGHERHAAQAFFGQGTRLTVV.

V and J are TRBV5-1 and TRBJ2-1; 9 bases agree with TRBD1. Germline CDR1 and CDR2: SGHRS and YFSETQ. V lost 0 bases and J lost 3; bases outside the gene matches: 4. The CDR3 is made up of 16 amino acids. CDR3 protein: CASSLGDRDYYNEQFF. DNA for the CDR3: TGCGCCAGCAGCTTGGGGGACAGGGACTACTACAATGAGCAGTTCTTC.

The chain joins TRBV9 to TRBJ1-4; D gene ambiguous. The CDR3 consists of 15 residues. Germline CDR1 is SGDLS and CDR2 is YYNGEE. Trimming removed 4 bases at V and 3 bases at J, with 13 bases between. As DNA, the CDR3 is TGTGCCAGCAGCCCTTCACAGAGATCTAATGAAAAACTGTTTTTT. As protein: CASSPSQRSNEKLFF.

The V gene is TRBV27, the J gene TRBJ1-2; 7 bases map to TRBD1. Germline V CDR1 and CDR2: MNHEY, SMNVEV (reference sequence). The V segment lost 6 bases and the J segment 8 bases; nucleotides outside the gene matches: 15. CDR3 length: 15 amino acids. The CDR3 DNA reads TGTGCCAGCAGCTTCATCAGGGGGTTGAACGAGGGCTACACCTTC. As protein: CASSFIRGLNEGYTF.

This sequence joins TRBV19 and TRBJ1-2, with 8 bases aligning to TRBD1. V gave up 4 bases and J gave up 3 bases; unmatched junction bases: 4. This CDR3 region has 14 residues. Germline V lookup: CDR1 LNHDA, CDR2 SQIVND (reference sequence). The CDR3, as DNA: TGTGCCAGTAGTAGGGACAGGCTTTACTATGGCTACACCTTC. It encodes CASSRDRLYYGYTF.

This chain links TRBV6-5 with TRBJ1-1; TRBD1 agrees at 7 bases. Per germline, CDR1 MNHEY and CDR2 SVGAGI. The CDR3 is 13 amino acids. J was trimmed by 4 bases and V by 5 bases; bases with no gene match: 4. The CDR3 reads CASSRYRGTEAFF. The CDR3 DNA follows: TGTGCCAGCAGTCGTTACAGGGGCACTGAAGCTTTCTTT.

This chain joins TRBV6-5 and TRBJ2-3; the match to TRBD1 covers 8 bases. From germline, CDR1 is MNHEY and CDR2 SVGAGI. V lost 8 bases, J lost 3 bases, and 4 bases stayed unmatched. The CDR3 is 13 residues long. CDR3 DNA sequence: TGTGCCAGCGGACAGGGTAGGACAGATACGCAGTATTTT. Residues: CASGQGRTDTQYF.

V and J are TRBV2 and TRBJ2-7; a weak D match, TRBD2 (7 bases). Germline lookup yields CDR1 SNHLY and CDR2 FYNNEI. The ends were cut back, 7 bases at V and 3 bases at J, with 16 bases in the middle. This CDR3 comprises 14 residues. CDR3 residues: CASNFRGALYEQYF. In DNA, the CDR3 is TGTGCCAGCAATTTCCGGGGGGCGCTCTACGAGCAGTACTTC.

The V and J genes are TRBV27 and TRBJ2-5; 7 nucleotides align to TRBD1. Per the germline V gene, CDR1 is MNHEY and CDR2 is SMNVEV (reference sequence). This CDR3 has 15 amino acids. V gave up 1 base and J gave up 6 bases; unmatched junction bases: 8. The chain's CDR3 is CASSLWDAGGKTQYF. CDR3 coding DNA: TGTGCCAGCAGTTTATGGGACGCAGGGGGAAAGACCCAGTACTTC.

This clone turned up a few times. The V call is TRBV4-2, the J call TRBJ1-1; 8 bases map to TRBD1. CDR3 size: 14 residues. The trim removed 4 bases at V and 6 bases at J, leaving 7 bases unmatched. CDR1 and CDR2 from the germline V gene are LGHNA and YNFKEQ. The CDR3 sequence: CASSPSDRGPEAFF. CDR3 bases: TGTGCCAGCAGCCCCTCTGACAGGGGCCCTGAAGCTTTCTTT.

The chain is built from TRBV19 and TRBJ1-2, with D possibly matching TRBD1 (5 bases). The CDR3 runs to 13 residues. Germline CDR1 LNHDA, CDR2 SQIVND (reference sequence). The V end lost 4 bases, the J end lost 6 bases, and 12 bases lay between the germline ends. CDR3 region: CASSRGRVDGYTF. The CDR3 DNA is TGTGCCAGTAGTAGAGGCAGGGTGGATGGCTACACCTTC.

This chain joins TRBV6-5 and TRBJ2-4; tentative D call: TRBD1 (7 bases). CDR3 length: 16 residues. The V gene's germline CDR1 is MNHEY and CDR2 SVGAGI. Trimming shortened V by 0 bases and J by 6 bases, and 15 bases separated the two germline ends. The CDR3: CASSYSSRGAGNIQYF. The CDR3 coding sequence is TGTGCCAGCAGTTACTCGAGCAGGGGGGCAGGAAACATTCAGTACTTC.

The chain recombines TRBV13 with TRBJ1-2; D unclear. The CDR3 consists of 13 residues. Germline loops: CDR1 PRHDT, CDR2 FYEKMQ (reference sequence). The V and J ends lost 1 base and 2 bases respectively, with 5 bases between them. Here the CDR3 DNA reads TGTGCCAGCAGCTTAGCAGTCAACTATGGCTACACCTTC. Residues: CASSLAVNYGYTF.

This clone was seen once. V usage is TRBV20-1 and J usage is TRBJ2-1; D is possibly TRBD2 (5 bases). The CDR3 sequence is 11 residues long. From germline, CDR1 is DFQATT and CDR2 SNEGSKA (reference sequence). Between the trimmed V and J ends, which lost 5 bases and 6 bases, there was a span of 8 bases. The CDR3: CSAPRGNEQFF. The CDR3 DNA sequence: TGCAGTGCTCCTCGGGGCAATGAGCAGTTCTTC.

The rearrangement links TRBV6-1 to TRBJ1-5; 7 bases agree with TRBD1. CDR3 length: 16 residues. The germline gives CDR1 MNHNS, CDR2 SASEGT. V was pared by 4 bases and J by 7 bases, with 13 bases of the junction left unmatched. Here the CDR3 reads CASSAIRQGGVQPQHF. Written as DNA, the CDR3 is TGTGCCAGCAGTGCCATAAGACAGGGTGGCGTCCAGCCCCAGCATTTT.

V gene TRBV9 combines with J gene TRBJ2-3; a weak D match, TRBD2 (6 bases). The germline gives CDR1 SGDLS, CDR2 YYNGEE. This CDR3 spans 13 amino acids. Trimming removed 3 bases from V and 8 bases from J, with 13 bases in between. The CDR3 spells CASSDGTSLTQYF. CDR3 coding DNA: TGTGCCAGCAGCGACGGGACTTCCCTTACGCAGTATTTT.

This chain connects TRBV7-9 to TRBJ2-5; 7 positions agree with TRBD1. J was trimmed by 2 bases and V by 4 bases; bases with no gene match: 10. CDR1 is SEHNR and CDR2 is FQNEAQ in the germline V gene (reference sequence). This CDR3 has 16 amino acids. CDR3 in amino acids: CASSYPARDRQETQYF. The CDR3 nucleotides read TGTGCCAGCAGCTACCCCGCCCGGGACAGACAAGAGACCCAGTACTTC.

The chain joins TRBV14 to TRBJ2-3; 8 bases are shared with TRBD2. In germline, CDR1 is SGHDN, CDR2 FVKESK. V shed 2 bases and J 7 bases; nucleotides not matched to a gene: 8. The CDR3 runs 15 residues. This CDR3 is CASSQLAGLLNTQYF. In DNA, the CDR3 is TGTGCCAGCAGCCAATTAGCGGGGCTGCTGAATACGCAGTATTTT.

The chain has TRBV19 and TRBJ1-5, with 7 bases fitting TRBD1. The CDR3 has 14 residues. Germline CDR1 reads LNHDA; CDR2 reads SQIVND (reference sequence). V gave up 7 bases and J gave up 0 bases; unmatched junction bases: 3. CDR3 region: CASKGQFSNQPQHF. For the CDR3, the DNA is TGTGCCAGTAAGGGACAGTTTAGCAATCAGCCCCAGCATTTT.